A single sample gave rise to the 10 T cell receptor beta chains below, sequenced in a study of T-cell reconstitution after alpha-beta-depleted transplantation in children (dated by TCRdb to about 2016). Libraries came from PCR. Sequencing took place on an Illumina HiSeq 2500. TCR library preparation used molecular barcoding, with unique molecular identifiers applied to normalize quantification of the TCRbeta repertoire. TCRdb redid the processing of the public reads, applying fastp at Q25 and MiXCR, and retained in-frame beta chains. CDR3 protein sequences are deduplicated, and each keeps its most common genes and DNA. Recorded for this sample are approximately 110,000 distinct CDR3 sequences; roughly 23% of them occurred a single time. Of the sample, about 11% is held by the ten largest clones. The treatment or condition label of this sample denotes: allogeneic hematopoietic cell transplantation with graft depleted of TCRalphabeta T cells and CD19 B cells.

Here the sequenced sample was PBMCs, mostly from graft donor cells, taken 180 days after TCRalphabeta/CD19-depleted stem cell transplant. The source is a male patient aged 2 to 9 who had a stem cell transplant for chronic granulomatous disease, so the T cells may come from the graft donor.

The chain joins TRBV7-9 to TRBJ1-1; D is possibly TRBD1 (5 bases). The germline V gene has CDR1 SEHNR and CDR2 FQNEAQ (reference sequence). CDR3 size: 15 residues. Trimming left V 1 base short and J 5 bases short, with 14 bases between. CDR3 loop: CASSLVVGTGTEAFF. CDR3 DNA sequence: TGTGCCAGCAGCTTAGTGGTGGGGACGGGGACTGAAGCTTTCTTT.

The sample holds many counts of this clonotype. The chain links TRBV7-9 to TRBJ2-4, with TRBD2 matching 11 bases. V shed 3 bases, J shed 6 bases, and the junction held 16 bases outside the gene matches. This CDR3 has 19 amino acids. Germline V lookup: CDR1 SEHNR, CDR2 FQNEAQ (reference sequence). CDR3 region: CASSFRNRLAGPVVNIQYF. The CDR3 DNA follows: TGTGCCAGCAGCTTCCGAAACCGACTAGCGGGGCCGGTTGTAAACATTCAGTACTTC.

The genes are TRBV4-3 and TRBJ2-3; 7 nucleotides match TRBD2. The V and J ends lost 1 base and 7 bases, in that order; junction bases with no gene match: 11. Germline V gives CDR1 LGHNA, CDR2 YSLEER. This CDR3 is built from 16 residues. The CDR3 DNA is TGCGCCAGCAGCCAAGCGACGGGACTAATGGAGAATACGCAGTATTTT. Protein: CASSQATGLMENTQYF.

There are many counts of this clonotype. The rearrangement links TRBV20-1 to TRBJ2-1; D unresolved. The germline V gene has CDR1 DFQATT and CDR2 SNEGSKA (reference sequence). The ends were cut back, 2 bases at V and 1 base at J, with 9 bases in the middle. The CDR3 runs to 14 residues. CDR3 region: CSARLAASYNEQFF. CDR3 DNA: TGCAGTGCTAGACTCGCAGCATCCTACAATGAGCAGTTCTTC.

This clonotype has a count of ten or more. The chain couples TRBV29-1 to TRBJ2-1; perhaps TRBD2 as D (5 bases). Germline assignment: CDR1 SQVTM and CDR2 ANQGSEA. V lost 7 bases, J lost 2 bases, and 9 bases lay in between. The CDR3 length is 12 residues. The CDR3 nucleotides are TGCAGCGCCGGGCGGGCCTACAATGAGCAGTTCTTC. The encoded protein is CSAGRAYNEQFF.

This clonotype was observed many times. V usage is TRBV20-1 and J usage is TRBJ2-3; D call uncertain. Trimming took 5 bases from V and 0 from J, leaving 9 bases between them. The CDR3 runs to 13 residues. CDR1 and CDR2 (germline): DFQATT, SNEGSKA (reference sequence). As DNA, the CDR3 is TGCAGTGCTCAGGTGGGAAGCACAGATACGCAGTATTTT. Protein sequence: CSAQVGSTDTQYF.

This clonotype was seen at least ten times. CDR3 coding DNA: TGTGCCTGGAGGACGGGAGGGGGGACCGGGGAGCTGTTTTTT. Translating it yields CAWRTGGGTGELFF. The gene calls are TRBV30 and TRBJ2-2; 8 positions agree with TRBD2. The CDR3 is 14 amino acids. V shed 3 bases, J shed 5 bases, and the junction held 5 bases outside the gene matches. Germline assignment: CDR1 GTSNPN and CDR2 SVGIG (reference sequence).

V is TRBV12-3 or TRBV12-4 and J is TRBJ1-1, with D perhaps TRBD1 (5 bases). Trimming shortened V by 2 bases and J by 5 bases, and 21 bases separated the two germline ends. The length of the CDR3 is 17 residues. CDR3 loop: CASSLISEGSEGTEAFF. CDR3 sequence (DNA): TGTGCCAGCAGTTTAATTTCGGAGGGCTCGGAGGGGACTGAAGCTTTCTTT.

This clonotype was recorded a few times. The chain is built from TRBV12-3 or TRBV12-4 and TRBJ2-2, with D possibly TRBD2 on 7 matching bases. V was cut by 6 bases and J by 6 bases, with 11 bases left in between. The CDR3 length is 13 residues. CDR3 sequence reads: CASRSGGPGELFF. In DNA, the CDR3 is TGTGCCAGCAGGTCGGGGGGCCCCGGGGAGCTGTTTTTT.

This clonotype turned up a few times. The V gene is TRBV20-1, the J gene TRBJ1-2; no definite D call. Trimming left V 4 bases short and J 4 bases short, with 4 bases between. There are 10 residues in the CDR3. Germline loops: CDR1 DFQATT, CDR2 SNEGSKA (reference sequence). The chain's CDR3 is CSAIVYGYTF. The CDR3 DNA sequence: TGCAGTGCTATTGTCTATGGCTACACCTTC.